A single sample is the source of the 27 T cell receptor beta chains below, sequenced in a study of T-cell reconstitution after alpha-beta-depleted transplantation in children. As it was prepared, the TCRbeta library received unique molecular identifiers. From the PCR reads, TCRdb called clonotypes with MiXCR, one entry per CDR3 protein. The data show roughly 500,000 distinct CDR3 sequences, with around a third seen just once and 2% to 2.5% held by the top ten. The sample was PBMCs from the stem cell graft donor, taken from the stem cell graft. All receptors derive from a human donor who donated a stem cell graft to a child with aplastic anemia.

The gene calls are TRBV5-1 and TRBJ1-3; D not resolved. CDR3 length: 14 amino acids. V was shortened by 1 base and J by 4 bases, with 9 bases between the two germline ends. Germline V gives CDR1 SGHRS, CDR2 YFSETQ. The CDR3 region has the DNA TGCGCCAGCAGCTTGATGGACTCAGGAAACACCATATATTTT. Protein product: CASSLMDSGNTIYF.

A few counts support this clonotype. The genes are TRBV7-6 and TRBJ2-5; 7 bases are shared with TRBD2. Germline V gene lookup returns CDR1 SGHVS and CDR2 FNYEAQ. The ends lost 5 bases at V and 0 bases at J; junction bases unmatched: 9. The CDR3 spans 16 residues. The CDR3 DNA is TGTGCCAGCAGCCTAAACTGGGGGGGGGACCAAGAGACCCAGTACTTC. This encodes CASSLNWGGDQETQYF.

CDR3 DNA: TGCAGTCCATACCCCAGTGGGAACACTGAAGCTTTCTTT. It is translated as CSPYPSGNTEAFF. The rearrangement uses TRBV20-1 and TRBJ1-1; D gene ambiguous. The CDR3 spans 13 residues. V was cut by 8 bases and J by 1 base, with 14 bases left in between. Germline-derived CDR1 and CDR2 are DFQATT and SNEGSKA (reference sequence).

The rearrangement links TRBV6-5 to TRBJ1-2; D is unclear. Germline lookup yields CDR1 MNHEY and CDR2 SVGAGI. The CDR3 is 16 amino acids. The V end was cut by 2 bases, the J end by 1 base, with 14 bases between. The CDR3 sequence: CASSYGQERYNYGYTF. The CDR3 bases are TGTGCCAGCAGTTACGGGCAGGAACGATATAACTATGGCTACACCTTC.

V usage is TRBV19 and J usage is TRBJ1-1; TRBD1 might be the D (5 bases). Germline CDR1 LNHDA, CDR2 SQIVND (reference sequence). The CDR3 covers 14 residues. Trimming pared 2 bases from V and 5 bases from J, leaving 12 bases between. CDR3 sequence reads: CASSISPGLTEAFF. The CDR3 coding sequence is TGTGCCAGTAGTATATCGCCAGGGCTTACTGAAGCTTTCTTT.

This clonotype came up a few times. The V gene is TRBV6-1, the J gene TRBJ2-3; perhaps TRBD2 as D (6 bases). The CDR3 is 17 residues long. Deletions cut 7 bases from V and 0 bases from J, with 20 bases between. Germline V gives CDR1 MNHNS, CDR2 SASEGT. CDR3 loop: CASTPSLGGTSTDTQYF. Here the CDR3 DNA reads TGTGCCAGCACCCCAAGCCTTGGCGGGACTAGCACAGATACGCAGTATTTT.

The V and J genes are TRBV6-1 and TRBJ1-1; weak D call: TRBD1 (5 bases). The CDR3 sequence is 12 residues long. Between the trimmed V and J ends, which lost 7 bases and 11 bases, there was a span of 17 bases. The germline V gene has CDR1 MNHNS and CDR2 SASEGT. CDR3 region: CASNLQGSAAFF. CDR3 nucleotides: TGTGCCAGCAATCTTCAGGGCAGTGCGGCTTTCTTT.

The V and J genes are TRBV6-5 and TRBJ1-2; 7 bases are shared with TRBD1. With 2 bases clipped from V and 8 bases from J, the junction kept 5 bases outside the gene matches. This CDR3 has 13 amino acids. In germline, CDR1 is MNHEY, CDR2 SVGAGI. CDR3 in DNA: TGTGCCAGCAGTTACGAACAGGGGAGCGGCTACACCTTC. Amino acid sequence: CASSYEQGSGYTF.

The chain is built from TRBV15 and TRBJ1-5, with D maybe TRBD1 (5 bases). V lost 0 bases and J 6 bases, leaving 12 bases between the germline ends. CDR1 LNHNV and CDR2 YYDKDF come from the germline V gene (reference sequence). This CDR3 comprises 15 residues. DNA of the CDR3: TGTGCCACCAGCAGAGATTCGGGGGGTGTTCAGCCCCAGCATTTT. It yields the protein CATSRDSGGVQPQHF.

The V gene is TRBV30, the J gene TRBJ2-1; D tentatively fits TRBD1 or TRBD2 (6 bases each). The germline gives CDR1 GTSNPN, CDR2 SVGIG (reference sequence). The CDR3 spans 15 residues. V lost 2 bases and J lost 10, with 21 bases in between. CDR3 bases: TGTGCCTGGAGTAAAATGATGGCAGGGGAGGTGGAGCAGTTCTTC. Its translation: CAWSKMMAGEVEQFF.

The rearrangement joins TRBV15 to TRBJ2-7; 7 nucleotides match TRBD1. J lost 2 bases, V lost 1 base, and 5 bases had no gene match. The CDR3 runs 15 residues. CDR1 LNHNV and CDR2 YYDKDF come from the germline V gene (reference sequence). DNA for the CDR3: TGTGCCACCAGCAGAGGTGAAGGGGGCCCCTACGAGCAGTACTTC. Its protein is CATSRGEGGPYEQYF.

V usage is TRBV29-1 and J usage is TRBJ2-3; 10 nucleotides align to TRBD2. The CDR3 loop spans 17 amino acids. The V segment lost 0 bases and the J segment 7 bases; nucleotides outside the gene matches: 13. Germline CDR1 is SQVTM and CDR2 is ANQGSEA. CDR3 DNA: TGCAGCGTTGAAGATCTAGGAAGCGGGAGGGCCGGCAATACGCAGTATTTT. It specifies CSVEDLGSGRAGNTQYF.

This clonotype was counted a few times. V usage is TRBV5-6 and J usage is TRBJ2-3; D remains ambiguous. The CDR3 loop spans 15 amino acids. The V gene lost 0 bases and the J gene lost 8 bases, with 16 bases spanning the gap. CDR1 is SGHDT, CDR2 YYEEEE, per germline. CDR3 amino acids: CASSLVSEVPRTQYF. CDR3 in DNA: TGTGCCAGCAGCTTGGTTTCTGAGGTCCCGCGTACGCAGTATTTT. The whole variable domain, filled in from reference TRBV5-6 and TRBJ2-3, reads DAGVTQSPTHLIKTRGQQVTLRCSPKSGHDTVSWYQQALGQGPQFIFQYYEEEERQRGNFPDRFSGHQFPNYSSELNVNALLLGDSALYLCASSLVSEVPRTQYFGPGTRLTVL.

This clonotype appeared many times. The junction departs from germline at one end; a sequencing error may be responsible. The chain links TRBV5-1 to TRBJ2-1; 8 positions match TRBD2. There are 13 residues in the CDR3. CDR1 is SGHRS, CDR2 YFSETQ, per germline. CDR3 nucleotide sequence: TGTGCCAGCAGTTCGGGACTAGGGAATGAGCAGTTCTTC. It translates to CASSSGLGNEQFF.

This clonotype was found many times. The gene calls are TRBV20-1 and TRBJ2-5; 10 bases match TRBD1. This CDR3 contains 13 residues. The germline gives CDR1 DFQATT, CDR2 SNEGSKA (reference sequence). V was pared by 6 bases and J by 7 bases, with 8 bases of the junction left unmatched. CDR3 region: CSAERTGGGTQYF. CDR3 sequence (DNA): TGCAGTGCAGAACGGACAGGGGGAGGGACCCAGTACTTC.

This chain links TRBV7-6 with TRBJ2-3; 7 nucleotides match TRBD2. With 1 base clipped from V and 1 base from J, the junction kept 2 bases outside the gene matches. Looked up from germline, CDR1 is SGHVS and CDR2 is FNYEAQ. This CDR3 region has 15 residues. CDR3 amino acids: CASSLVGRGTDTQYF. For the CDR3, the DNA is TGTGCCAGCAGCTTAGTGGGGAGGGGCACAGATACGCAGTATTTT.

This clonotype was recorded a few times. Here the CDR3 reads CASRIASSYEQYF. As DNA, the CDR3 is TGTGCCAGCCGGATAGCGAGCTCCTACGAGCAGTACTTC. The V call is TRBV7-2, the J call TRBJ2-7; a possible D gene is TRBD2 (5 bases). Trimming took 8 bases from V and 0 from J, leaving 11 bases between them. This CDR3 comprises 13 residues. CDR1 is SGHTA and CDR2 is FQGNSA in the germline V gene.

This clonotype was detected only a few times. The chain has TRBV6-5 and TRBJ1-1; D unclear. The CDR3 has 14 amino acids. The ends were cut back, 0 bases at V and 2 bases at J, with 7 bases in the middle. CDR1 and CDR2 (germline): MNHEY, SVGAGI. In nucleotides, the CDR3 is TGTGCCAGCAGTTACTCGACACCTAACACTGAAGCTTTCTTT. This sequence encodes CASSYSTPNTEAFF.

V is TRBV5-1 and J is TRBJ1-1; possibly TRBD1 for D (6 bases). The CDR3 extends over 14 amino acids. Trimming cost V 6 bases and J 1 base, with 13 bases left between them. Germline values: CDR1 SGHRS, CDR2 YFSETQ. Here the CDR3 reads CASTLGQTNTEAFF. CDR3 in DNA: TGCGCCAGCACCCTCGGACAGACGAACACTGAAGCTTTCTTT.

CDR3 sequence reads: CASSLDLAGFTDTQYF. In DNA form, the CDR3 reads TGTGCCAGCAGCTTAGACCTAGCGGGATTCACAGATACGCAGTATTTT. The gene calls are TRBV7-2 and TRBJ2-3; 9 positions match TRBD2. Germline-derived CDR1 and CDR2 are SGHTA and FQGNSA. V trimming: 1 base; J trimming: 2 bases; junction bases outside the gene matches: 4. This CDR3 comprises 16 residues.

This sequence joins TRBV9 and TRBJ2-5, with 11 bases fitting TRBD2. The CDR3 covers 15 residues. Trimming removed 2 bases from V and 4 bases from J; junction bases left unmatched: 4. The germline CDR1 and CDR2 sequences are SGDLS and YYNGEE. CDR3 DNA: TGTGCCAGCAGCGTTAGCGGGAGGGCCAGAGAGACCCAGTACTTC. This codes for CASSVSGRARETQYF.

The CDR3 is CSASGLAGKTLNEQFF. Here the CDR3 DNA reads TGCAGTGCCTCGGGACTAGCGGGTAAAACCCTCAATGAGCAGTTCTTC. The rearrangement joins TRBV20-1 to TRBJ2-1; TRBD2 matches at 12 bases. The CDR3 totals 16 residues. J was trimmed by 6 bases and V by 6 bases; bases with no gene match: 12. The V gene's germline CDR1 is DFQATT and CDR2 SNEGSKA (reference sequence).

This clonotype was observed a few times. The chain links TRBV12-3 or TRBV12-4 to TRBJ2-1, with 8 positions matching TRBD2. The V gene end was trimmed by 1 base and the J gene end by 4 bases; junction bases not matched to a gene: 6. The CDR3 is 16 amino acids. This CDR3 reads CASSLVGLGYYNEQFF. The CDR3 bases are TGTGCCAGCAGTTTAGTGGGACTAGGTTATTACAATGAGCAGTTCTTC.

The chain links TRBV7-2 to TRBJ1-2, with D possibly matching TRBD1 (6 bases). Germline CDR1 is SGHTA and CDR2 is FQGNSA. Trimming pared 4 bases from V and 4 bases from J, leaving 16 bases between. This CDR3 is 15 amino acids long. The CDR3 spells CASSSKGGVGYGYTF. The CDR3 bases are TGTGCCAGCAGCTCCAAGGGGGGCGTTGGCTATGGCTACACCTTC.

This clonotype was seen a handful of times. The V and J genes are TRBV5-1 and TRBJ2-1; no clear D. Trimming shortened V by 3 bases and J by 8 bases, and 12 bases separated the two germline ends. CDR1 is SGHRS and CDR2 is YFSETQ in the germline V gene. The length of the CDR3 is 13 residues. CDR3 residues: CASSSGLDYEQFF. The DNA for the CDR3 is TGCGCCAGCAGCTCGGGTCTAGATTATGAGCAGTTCTTC. Combining the CDR3 with reference TRBV5-1 and TRBJ2-1 gives the whole variable domain KAGVTQTPRYLIKTRGQQVTLSCSPISGHRSVSWYQQTPGQGLQFLFEYFSETQRNKGNFPGRFSGRQFSNSRSEMNVSTLELGDSALYLCASSSGLDYEQFFGPGTRLTVL.

This clonotype turned up a few times. The chain carries TRBV7-8 and TRBJ1-1; D gene uncertain. CDR3 length equals 12 residues. The germline CDR1 and CDR2 sequences are SGHVS and FQNEAQ. Trimming stripped 4 bases from V and 5 bases from J, with 8 bases between. The CDR3 sequence: CASSSPRTEAFF. CDR3 in DNA: TGTGCCAGCAGCTCCCCCCGGACTGAAGCTTTCTTT. The full variable domain, rest sourced from reference TRBV7-8 and TRBJ1-1, is GAGVSQSPRYKVAKRGQDVALRCDPISGHVSLFWYQQALGQGPEFLTYFQNEAQLDKSGLPSDRFFAERPEGSVSTLKIQRTQQEDSAVYLCASSSPRTEAFFGQGTRLTVV.

This clonotype turned up a few times. The chain combines TRBV15 with TRBJ2-5, with D perhaps matching TRBD2 (5 bases). CDR1 LNHNV and CDR2 YYDKDF come from the germline V gene (reference sequence). With 3 bases removed from V and 7 bases from J, the gap between germline ends came to 9 bases. The CDR3 has 12 amino acids. The CDR3 is CATSRVEGTQYF. In DNA, the CDR3 is TGTGCCACCAGCAGGGTAGAGGGGACCCAGTACTTC.